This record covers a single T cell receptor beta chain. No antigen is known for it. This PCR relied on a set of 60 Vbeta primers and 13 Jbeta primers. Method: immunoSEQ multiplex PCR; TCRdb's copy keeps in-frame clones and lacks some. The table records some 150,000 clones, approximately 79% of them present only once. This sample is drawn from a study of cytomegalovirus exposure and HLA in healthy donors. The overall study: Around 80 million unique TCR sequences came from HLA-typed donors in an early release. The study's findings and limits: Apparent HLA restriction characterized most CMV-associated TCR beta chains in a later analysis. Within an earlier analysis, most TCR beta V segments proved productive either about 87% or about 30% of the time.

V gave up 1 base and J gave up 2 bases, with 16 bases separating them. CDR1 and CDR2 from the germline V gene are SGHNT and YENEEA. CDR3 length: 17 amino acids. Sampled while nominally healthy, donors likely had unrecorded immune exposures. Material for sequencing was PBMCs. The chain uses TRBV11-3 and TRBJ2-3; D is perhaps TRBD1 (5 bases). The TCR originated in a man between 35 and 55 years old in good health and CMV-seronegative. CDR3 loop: CASSLGKTALYTDTQYF. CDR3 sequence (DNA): TGTGCCAGCAGCTTAGGAAAGACAGCCCTTTACACAGATACGCAGTATTTT.